This note documents a single T cell receptor (beta chain) sequence. No antigen is known for it. Amplified regions were TCR beta CDR3 sequences from RNA transcripts. RT-PCR in the first round (using the HTBI primer set) targeted the TCR CDR3. TCRdb reprocessed the multiplex PCR reads via MiXCR and lists one record per CDR3 protein. The table has 560,000 or so distinct CDR3 sequences, more than 45% seen once. The data were taken from a study of T cells in Graves' hyperthyroidism and ophthalmopathy. Study-level findings and limits: It was a median approximately 7.1 months before onset that the model predicted ophthalmopathy. From stable hyperthyroidism, ophthalmopathy was separated by a 13 V-J model.

Per germline, CDR1 LNHDA and CDR2 SQIVND (reference sequence). There are 17 residues in the CDR3. V trimming: 4 bases; J trimming: 4 bases; junction bases outside the gene matches: 6. The sequence derives from a woman under 30 with Graves' hyperthyroidism. Material: peripheral blood or thyroid tissue (not recorded which). The chain joins TRBV19 to TRBJ2-2, with TRBD2 matching 13 bases. Here the CDR3 reads CASSRLAGGQGTGELFF. The CDR3 coding sequence is TGTGCCAGTAGTAGACTAGCGGGAGGCCAGGGCACCGGGGAGCTGTTTTTT.